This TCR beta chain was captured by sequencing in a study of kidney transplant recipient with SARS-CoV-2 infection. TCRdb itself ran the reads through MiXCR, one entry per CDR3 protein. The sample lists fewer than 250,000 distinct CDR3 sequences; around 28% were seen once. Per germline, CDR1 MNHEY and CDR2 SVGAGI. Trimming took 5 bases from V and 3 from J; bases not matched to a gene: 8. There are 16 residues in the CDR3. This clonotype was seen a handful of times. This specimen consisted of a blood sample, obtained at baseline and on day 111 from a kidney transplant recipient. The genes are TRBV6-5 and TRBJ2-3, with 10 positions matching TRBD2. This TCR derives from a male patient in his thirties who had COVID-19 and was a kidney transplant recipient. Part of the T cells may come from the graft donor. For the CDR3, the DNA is TGTGCCAGCAGTGTGTCTAGCGGGAGTAGGACAGATACGCAGTATTTT. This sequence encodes CASSVSSGSRTDTQYF.